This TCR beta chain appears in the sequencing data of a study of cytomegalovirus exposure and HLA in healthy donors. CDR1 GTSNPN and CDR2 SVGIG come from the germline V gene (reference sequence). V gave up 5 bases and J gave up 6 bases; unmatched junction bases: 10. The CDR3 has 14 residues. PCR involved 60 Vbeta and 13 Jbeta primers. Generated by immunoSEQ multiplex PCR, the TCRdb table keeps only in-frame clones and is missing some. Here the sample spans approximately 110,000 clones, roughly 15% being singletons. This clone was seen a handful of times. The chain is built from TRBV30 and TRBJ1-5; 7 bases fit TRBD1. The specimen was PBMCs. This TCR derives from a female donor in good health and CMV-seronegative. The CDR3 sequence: CAWAGQAKGQPQHF. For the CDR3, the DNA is TGTGCCTGGGCCGGACAGGCAAAAGGTCAGCCCCAGCATTTT.